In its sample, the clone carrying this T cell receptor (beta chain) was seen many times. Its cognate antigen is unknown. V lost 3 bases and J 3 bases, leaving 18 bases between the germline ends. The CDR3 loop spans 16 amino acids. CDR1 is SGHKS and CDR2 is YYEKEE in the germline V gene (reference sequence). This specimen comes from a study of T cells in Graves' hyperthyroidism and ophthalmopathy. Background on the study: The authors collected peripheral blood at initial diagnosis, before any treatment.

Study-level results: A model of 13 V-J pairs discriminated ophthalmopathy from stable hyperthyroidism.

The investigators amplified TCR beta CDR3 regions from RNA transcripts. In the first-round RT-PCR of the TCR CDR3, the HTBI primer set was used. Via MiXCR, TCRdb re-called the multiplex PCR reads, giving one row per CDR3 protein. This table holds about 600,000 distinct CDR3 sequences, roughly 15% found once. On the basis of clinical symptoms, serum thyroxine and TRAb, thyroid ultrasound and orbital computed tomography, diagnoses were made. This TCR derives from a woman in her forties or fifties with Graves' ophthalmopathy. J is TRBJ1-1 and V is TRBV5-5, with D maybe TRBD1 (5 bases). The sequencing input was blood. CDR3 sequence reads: CASSSGAAGVYTEAFF. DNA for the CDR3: TGTGCCAGCAGCTCCGGGGCTGCCGGGGTGTACACTGAAGCTTTCTTT. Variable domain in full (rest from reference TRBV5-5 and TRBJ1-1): DAGVTQSPTHLIKTRGQQVTLRCSPISGHKSVSWYQQVLGQGPQFIFQYYEKEERGRGNFPDRFSARQFPNYSSELNVNALLLGDSALYLCASSSGAAGVYTEAFFGQGTRLTVV.